This TCR beta chain was captured in a study of response to subunit inactivated influenza vaccine. Overall study results and limits: The study's authors posited that every seasonal influenza vaccination enlists few new T cells.

TCRdb re-derived calls from the RT-PCR reads in MiXCR, one entry per CDR3 protein. In the table there are roughly 190,000 distinct CDR3 sequences, over 13% of which are singletons. Trimming removed 1 base from V and 2 bases from J, with 8 bases in between. Germline V gives CDR1 SEHNR, CDR2 FQNEAQ (reference sequence). This CDR3 has 14 amino acids. The table lists this clonotype with a few counts. The antigen is unknown. The chain couples TRBV7-9 to TRBJ1-1, with D unclear. Sequencing was performed on CD8+ T cells sorted from PBMCs, taken roughly 5 days after vaccination. This clonotype was obtained from a man in his fifties who received an inactivated influenza vaccine. As DNA, the CDR3 is TGTGCCAGCAGCTTAGTCAACCCCAACACTGAAGCTTTCTTT. Translated: CASSLVNPNTEAFF.